This is a list of T cell receptor beta chains from one sample in a study of graft-versus-host responses after intestinal transplantation. The protocol was immunoSEQ multiplex PCR, while the TCRdb copy is restricted to in-frame clones and leaves out a portion. The sample includes approximately 9,000 clones, 25% to 30% of them seen just once. Material: alloreactive CD4+ T cells from a mixed lymphocyte reaction culture, obtained before intestinal transplant. These receptors all come from a human patient who received an intestinal transplant. CDR3s include the opening cysteine and the closing phenylalanine or tryptophan. The order of the fields is CDR3 length, J gene, clone size, V gene, D gene, CDR3 DNA, CDR3 protein. D genes are given only for firm matches. Not every row has a clone size; where given, it reads once, few, many or a size class.

>14|TRBJ2-2|-|TRBV5-4|-
TGTGCCAGCAGCTTGGGGCAGAACACCGGGGAGCTGTTTTTT
CASSLGQNTGELFF
>15|TRBJ2-3|-|TRBV30|TRBD2
TGTGCCTGGAGTGGACTAGCGGGAGGGCCAGATACGCAGTATTTT
CAWSGLAGGPDTQYF
>16|TRBJ2-7|-|TRBV27|TRBD1
TGTGCCAGCAGTTTGACTGGACAGGGGAGGAACTACGAGCAGTACTTC
CASSLTGQGRNYEQYF
>13|TRBJ2-1|medium-sized|TRBV5-6|-
TGTGCCAGCAGCTACGACGGTTACAATGAGCAGTTCTTC
CASSYDGYNEQFF
>16|TRBJ2-3|medium-sized|TRBV5-1|TRBD2
TGCGCCAGCAGCTTACCGGGACTAGGGTCCCCAGATACGCAGTATTTT
CASSLPGLGSPDTQYF
>15|TRBJ2-1|-|TRBV28|TRBD2
TGTGCCAGCAGTTCGGCGCGGGAGAGGGACAATGAGCAGTTCTTC
CASSSARERDNEQFF
>18|TRBJ2-6|-|TRBV6-4|-
TGTGCCAGCAGTACAGGAACCACACGACAAAGTCGGGCCAACGTCCTGACTTTC
CASSTGTTRQSRANVLTF
>15|TRBJ2-3|few|TRBV7-8|-
TGTGCCAGCAGCTCCCTTGGGGTAGGAACAGATACGCAGTATTTT
CASSSLGVGTDTQYF
>13|TRBJ1-2|-|TRBV5-1|TRBD1
TGCGCCAGCTCACCGGGACAGAACTATGGCTACACCTTC
CASSPGQNYGYTF
>14|TRBJ2-7|few|TRBV6-6|-
TGTGCCAGCAGTTACTGGGCACGGGAGTACGAGCAGTACTTC
CASSYWAREYEQYF
>15|TRBJ1-6|-|TRBV9|-
TGTGCCAGCAGCGTAGCTGGGACCGCTAATTCACCCCTCCACTTT
CASSVAGTANSPLHF
>13|TRBJ2-1|-|TRBV6-5|TRBD2
TGTGCCAGCAGGCGGGAGTACTACAATGAGCAGTTCTTC
CASRREYYNEQFF
>21|TRBJ2-7|-|TRBV28|TRBD2
TGTGCCAGCAGTTCCCCCGCCCTTACCGGGACTAGCGGGAGGTGGTCGGGCGAGCAGTACTTC
CASSSPALTGTSGRWSGEQYF
>17|TRBJ1-1|few|TRBV7-9|-
TGTGCCAGCAGCTTAACGCCGGGGGTAGACATGAACACTGAAGCTTTCTTT
CASSLTPGVDMNTEAFF
>13|TRBJ2-1|medium-sized|TRBV27|-
TGTGCCAGCAGTTCTCCATCCTACAATGAGCAGTTCTTC
CASSSPSYNEQFF
>13|TRBJ2-7|medium-sized|TRBV19|TRBD2
TGTGCCAGTAGTAGCGGGAGTACCTACGAGCAGTACTTC
CASSSGSTYEQYF
>12|TRBJ2-1|medium-sized|TRBV7-8|-
TGTGCCAGCAGCTTTTTGAACAATGAGCAGTTCTTC
CASSFLNNEQFF
>15|TRBJ1-5|medium-sized|TRBV27|-
TGTGCCAGCAGTCCCTTGGAAGATAGCAATCAGCCCCAGCATTTT
CASSPLEDSNQPQHF
>15|TRBJ2-3|-|TRBV11-3|-
TGTGCCAGCAGCTCCCCCGGTGGAGTCACAGATACGCAGTATTTT
CASSSPGGVTDTQYF
>16|TRBJ2-7|few|TRBV5-1|-
TGCGCCAGCAGCTTCTTGGGAGTTTCTGTACTTCTCGAGCAGTACTTC
CASSFLGVSVLLEQYF
>15|TRBJ2-1|few|TRBV2|-
TGTGCCAGCAGTGAAGTATCTGAGGAATACAATGAGCAGTTCTTC
CASSEVSEEYNEQFF
>11|TRBJ1-1|medium-sized|TRBV27|-
TGTGCCAGCGGGTTGGAATGGCAAGCTTTCTTT
CASGLEWQAFF